This T cell receptor beta chain stems from a study of blood T cell repertoires in COVID-19. Study-wide context: The cDNA or gDNA used as material had been derived from T cells, B-cell-depleted T cells, or PBMCs.

This CDR3 region has 21 residues. Per germline, CDR1 MNHNY and CDR2 SVGAGI (reference sequence). After removal of 6 bases from V and 4 bases from J, the junction contained 21 bases not matched to a gene. Authors' processing steps: The authors estimated nucleated cell counts from reference gene primer amplification. Only in-frame clones appear in the TCRdb table, and some are missing; sequencing was by immunoSEQ multiplex PCR. That table is the source of V, J and clone size, and D and trimming were worked out from the DNA. This table holds some 190,000 clones, around 88% found once. The clonotype was recovered from a young man with active or convalescent COVID-19. The sample comprised peripheral blood. The rearrangement joins TRBV6-6 to TRBJ2-3, with 14 bases identical to TRBD2. The CDR3 region is CASSFHAGLAGGQNGADTQYF. The CDR3 coding sequence is TGTGCCAGCAGCTTTCATGCCGGACTAGCGGGAGGACAGAATGGGGCAGATACGCAGTATTTT.